Listed here are 17 T cell receptor beta chains from one sample, sequenced in a study of T cells after yellow fever vaccination. TCRdb re-analysed the 5' RACE reads in MiXCR, keeping a single row per CDR3 protein. This table holds 20,000 to 30,000 distinct CDR3 sequences, under 7% found once. The sample consisted of PBMCs, either bulk or a sorted T-cell subset (CD4+, CD8+, memory, or dextramer-sorted; not recorded which), taken 15 days after the yellow fever booster vaccination. The receptors originated from a man under 40 who received the YFV17D yellow fever vaccine.

This clonotype was seen repeatedly, ten times or more. This chain connects TRBV9 to TRBJ2-7; tentatively, D is TRBD2 (5 bases). This CDR3 has 11 amino acids. Trimming cost V 3 bases and J 9 bases, with 10 bases left between them. CDR1 is SGDLS, CDR2 YYNGEE, per germline. The DNA for the CDR3 is TGTGCCAGCAGCGGTCCGGCGGGGCAGTACTTC. This encodes CASSGPAGQYF.

This clonotype appeared many times. CDR3 sequence (DNA): TGCGCCAGCTGCCCAGGACTAGCGGAAACCGGGGAGCTGTTTTTT. This sequence encodes CASCPGLAETGELFF. V gene TRBV5-1 combines with J gene TRBJ2-2; 10 nucleotides line up with TRBD2. CDR3 length: 15 residues. V trimming: 7 bases; J trimming: 5 bases; junction bases outside the gene matches: 8. CDR1 and CDR2 from the germline V gene are SGHRS and YFSETQ.

Comments on this clonotype: Compared with germline, one end of the junction differs, possibly owing to a read error. The rearrangement links TRBV20-1 to TRBJ2-7; D call uncertain. This CDR3 has 16 residues. CDR1 is DFQATT, CDR2 SNEGSKA, per germline (reference sequence). The CDR3 nucleotides read TGCTGTGCTAGGTGGGGTATGGGCCCCTTCTCCTACGAGCAGTACTTC. Its protein is CCARWGMGPFSYEQYF.

The table lists this clonotype with many counts. The chain links TRBV3-1 to TRBJ2-7; TRBD1 might be the D (6 bases). The CDR3 extends over 14 amino acids. The germline CDR1 and CDR2 sequences are LGHDT and YNNKEL (reference sequence). The V and J ends lost 2 bases and 7 bases respectively, with 15 bases between them. In DNA form, the CDR3 reads TGTGCCAGCAGCCAACAACCAGGGGCGTGGGAGCAGTACTTC. This encodes CASSQQPGAWEQYF.

This clonotype was counted at least ten times. The chain joins TRBV29-1 to TRBJ1-2; D is unresolved. V shed 3 bases and J shed 8 bases, with 4 bases lying between them. CDR1 SQVTM and CDR2 ANQGSEA come from the germline V gene. The CDR3 is 9 residues long. The CDR3 coding sequence is TGCAGCGTTGACCAGGGCTACACCTTC. Translating gives CSVDQGYTF.

This clonotype was counted at least ten times. The chain combines TRBV7-9 with TRBJ2-1; D not resolved. Trimming removed 0 bases at V and 0 bases at J, with 3 bases between. The V gene's germline CDR1 is SEHNR and CDR2 FQNEAQ (reference sequence). This CDR3 is 14 amino acids long. The CDR3 sequence is CASSLAGSYNEQFF. CDR3 sequence (DNA): TGTGCCAGCAGCTTAGCAGGCTCCTACAATGAGCAGTTCTTC.

The sample holds many counts of this clonotype. At one of its ends the junction is not consistent with the germline gene, which may arise from a read error. This chain connects TRBV5-1 to TRBJ1-2, with D unresolved. The CDR3 covers 13 residues. In germline, CDR1 is SGHRS, CDR2 YFSETQ. The CDR3 here is CASSFKTDGTHLF. For the CDR3, the DNA is TGCGCCAGCAGCTTCAAGACCGACGGTACCCATCTCTTC. Full variable domain (rest looked up from reference TRBV5-1 and TRBJ1-2): KAGVTQTPRYLIKTRGQQVTLSCSPISGHRSVSWYQQTPGQGLQFLFEYFSETQRNKGNFPGRFSGRQFSNSRSEMNVSTLELGDSALYLCASSFKTDGTHLFGSGTRLTVV.

Remarks on this clonotype: It may be a read error: a sequence one base away is much more abundant. The chain couples TRBV5-1 to TRBJ2-2; D not resolved. The CDR3 has 16 amino acids. The V end was cut by 3 bases, the J end by 6 bases, with 18 bases between. The germline V gene encodes CDR1 SGHRS and CDR2 YFSETQ. The CDR3 DNA follows: TGCGCCAGCAGCTCGCGCCCCCCCGCGTGGGCCGGGGAGCTGTTTTTT. Translation gives CASSSRPPAWAGELFF.

This clonotype occurred many times. This rearrangement joins TRBV6-5 to TRBJ2-2; D is possibly TRBD2 (5 bases). Germline V gene sequence: CDR1 MNHEY, CDR2 SVGAGI. CDR3 length equals 15 residues. Trimming cost V 3 bases and J 0 bases, with 8 bases left between them. The CDR3 reads CASSYYGTNTGELFF. The CDR3 DNA is TGTGCCAGCAGTTATTACGGGACGAACACCGGGGAGCTGTTTTTT.

This clonotype has at least ten counts. The chain carries TRBV7-2 and TRBJ2-1; 13 bases fit TRBD2. This CDR3 has 15 residues. The germline CDR1 and CDR2 sequences are SGHTA and FQGNSA. J lost 9 bases, V lost 5 bases, and 7 bases had no gene match. CDR3 region: CASSLGLAGVIEQFF. The CDR3 DNA is TGTGCCAGCAGCCTCGGACTAGCGGGAGTAATTGAGCAGTTCTTC.

A remark on this clonotype: A much larger clone differs from this one at a single base, so this may be a read error. The chain's CDR3 is CASSSTTGSNGQFF. The CDR3 DNA reads TGTGCCAGCAGCTCCACGACTGGAAGCAATGGGCAGTTCTTC. V usage is TRBV11-2 and J usage is TRBJ2-1; D gene unclear. CDR3 length: 14 residues. CDR1 is SGHAT, CDR2 FQNNGV, per germline.

The sample holds many counts of this clonotype. The rearrangement links TRBV7-2 to TRBJ2-3; D perhaps matches TRBD2 (5 bases). Germline lookup yields CDR1 SGHTA and CDR2 FQGNSA. The CDR3 spans 13 residues. The V end lost 3 bases, the J end lost 6 bases, and 10 bases lay between the germline ends. CDR3 sequence reads: CASSLEAGDTQYF. The CDR3, as DNA: TGTGCCAGCAGCTTGGAGGCCGGGGATACGCAGTATTTT.

This clonotype was seen many times. The V and J genes are TRBV12-3 or TRBV12-4 and TRBJ1-3; D uncertain. The CDR3 extends over 15 amino acids. Trimming pared 0 bases from V and 3 bases from J, leaving 9 bases between. This CDR3 is CASSLAHRLGNTIYF. CDR3 nucleotide sequence: TGTGCCAGCAGTTTAGCTCACAGACTTGGAAACACCATATATTTT.

This clonotype was found many times. The V and J genes are TRBV2 and TRBJ2-3, with TRBD2 as a possible D gene (6 bases). The CDR3 runs to 13 residues. The V gene's germline CDR1 is SNHLY and CDR2 FYNNEI. The V gene lost 0 bases and the J gene lost 8 bases, with 9 bases spanning the gap. The CDR3, as DNA: TGTGCCAGCAGTGAAGCGGGACTCGTTACGCAGTATTTT. Amino acids: CASSEAGLVTQYF.

The chain has TRBV6-4 and TRBJ2-1; 7 bases map to TRBD1. This CDR3 region has 18 residues. Germline V gene data show CDR1 as MRHNA and CDR2 as SNTAGT. CDR3 region: CTFSPRMNRGSFYNEQFF. The CDR3 DNA reads as TGTACCTTCAGTCCGCGAATGAACAGGGGTTCCTTTTACAATGAGCAGTTCTTC.

This clonotype occurred many times. The chain couples TRBV11-2 to TRBJ2-5; D is possibly TRBD2 (5 bases). The CDR3 consists of 14 residues. V was shortened by 6 bases and J by 5 bases, with 16 bases between the two germline ends. The V gene's germline CDR1 is SGHAT and CDR2 FQNNGV. DNA for the CDR3: TGTGCCAGCAGGTCTTGGTCGACGGGGGAGACCCAGTACTTC. The encoded protein is CASRSWSTGETQYF.

In its sample, this clonotype was seen many times. This chain joins TRBV6-5 and TRBJ2-7, with TRBD1 matching 7 bases. The CDR3 sequence is 14 residues long. Trimming removed 0 bases from V and 6 bases from J; junction bases left unmatched: 5. Germline CDR1 reads MNHEY; CDR2 reads SVGAGI. The CDR3 here is CASSYSGQFGEQYF. The CDR3, as DNA: TGTGCCAGCAGTTACTCGGGACAGTTCGGCGAGCAGTACTTC.